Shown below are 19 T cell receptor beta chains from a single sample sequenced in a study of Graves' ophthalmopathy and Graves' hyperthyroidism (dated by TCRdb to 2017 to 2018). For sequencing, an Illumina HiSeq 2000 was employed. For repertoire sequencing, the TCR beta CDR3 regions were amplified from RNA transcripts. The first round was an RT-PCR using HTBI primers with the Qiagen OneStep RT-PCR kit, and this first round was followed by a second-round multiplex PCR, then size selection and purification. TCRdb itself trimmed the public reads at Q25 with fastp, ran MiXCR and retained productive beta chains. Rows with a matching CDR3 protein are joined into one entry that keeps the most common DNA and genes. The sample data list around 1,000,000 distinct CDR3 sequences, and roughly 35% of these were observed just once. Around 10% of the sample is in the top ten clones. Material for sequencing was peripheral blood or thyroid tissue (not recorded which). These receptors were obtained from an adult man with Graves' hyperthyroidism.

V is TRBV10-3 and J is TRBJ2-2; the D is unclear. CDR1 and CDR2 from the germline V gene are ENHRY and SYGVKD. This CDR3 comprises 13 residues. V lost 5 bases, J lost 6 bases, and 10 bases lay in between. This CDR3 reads CAISPRFSGELFF. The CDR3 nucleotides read TGTGCCATCAGTCCACGATTCTCCGGGGAGCTGTTTTTT.

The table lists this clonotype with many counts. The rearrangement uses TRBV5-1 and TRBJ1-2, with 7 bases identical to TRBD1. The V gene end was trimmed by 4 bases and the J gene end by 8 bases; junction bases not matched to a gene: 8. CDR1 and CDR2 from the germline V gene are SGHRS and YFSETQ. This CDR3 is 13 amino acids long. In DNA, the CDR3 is TGCGCCAGCAGCCCCGGGACAGAATCAGGCTACACCTTC. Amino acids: CASSPGTESGYTF. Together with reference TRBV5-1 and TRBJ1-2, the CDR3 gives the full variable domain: KAGVTQTPRYLIKTRGQQVTLSCSPISGHRSVSWYQQTPGQGLQFLFEYFSETQRNKGNFPGRFSGRQFSNSRSEMNVSTLELGDSALYLCASSPGTESGYTFGSGTRLTVV.

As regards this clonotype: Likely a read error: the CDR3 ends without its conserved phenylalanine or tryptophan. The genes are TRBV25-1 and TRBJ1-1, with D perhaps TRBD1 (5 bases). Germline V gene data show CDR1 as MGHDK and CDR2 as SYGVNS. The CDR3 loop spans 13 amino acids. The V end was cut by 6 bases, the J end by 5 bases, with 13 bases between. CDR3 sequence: CASSVGVATEAFL. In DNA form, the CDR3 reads TGTGCCAGCAGCGTGGGGGTGGCAACTGAAGCTTTCCTT.

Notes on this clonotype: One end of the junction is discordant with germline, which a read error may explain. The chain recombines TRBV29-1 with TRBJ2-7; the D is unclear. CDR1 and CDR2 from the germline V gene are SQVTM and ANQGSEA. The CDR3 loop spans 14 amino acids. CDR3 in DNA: TGCAGCGTAGAAGGCGGACCTTTACTGGAGGAGCAGTACTTC. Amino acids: CSVEGGPLLEEQYF.

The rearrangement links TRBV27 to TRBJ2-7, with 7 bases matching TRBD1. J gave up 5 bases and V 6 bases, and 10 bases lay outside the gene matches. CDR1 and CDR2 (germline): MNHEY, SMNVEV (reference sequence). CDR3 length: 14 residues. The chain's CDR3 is CASRTGKTGNEQYF. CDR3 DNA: TGTGCCAGCAGAACCGGGAAGACAGGGAACGAGCAGTACTTC.

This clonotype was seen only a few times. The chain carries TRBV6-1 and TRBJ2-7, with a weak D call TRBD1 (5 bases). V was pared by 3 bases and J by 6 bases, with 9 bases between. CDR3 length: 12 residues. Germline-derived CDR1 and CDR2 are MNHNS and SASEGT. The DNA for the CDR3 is TGTGCCAGCAGTGACAGGGTCCTCGAGCAGTACTTC. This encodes CASSDRVLEQYF.

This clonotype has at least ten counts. DNA for the CDR3: TGTGCCAGTAGTTCGGTCAGGCCCTATGGCTACACCTTC. Its protein product is CASSSVRPYGYTF. This rearrangement joins TRBV19 to TRBJ1-2, with no clear D. V gave up 5 bases and J gave up 4 bases, with 11 bases separating them. Germline-derived CDR1 and CDR2 are LNHDA and SQIVND (reference sequence). The CDR3 runs 13 residues.

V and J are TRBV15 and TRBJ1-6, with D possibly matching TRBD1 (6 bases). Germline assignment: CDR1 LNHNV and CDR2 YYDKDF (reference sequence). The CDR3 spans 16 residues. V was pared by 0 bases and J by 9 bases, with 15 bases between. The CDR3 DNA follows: TGTGCCACCAGCAGAGATGTTGCAGGGGTCGGTTCACCCCTCCACTTT. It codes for CATSRDVAGVGSPLHF.

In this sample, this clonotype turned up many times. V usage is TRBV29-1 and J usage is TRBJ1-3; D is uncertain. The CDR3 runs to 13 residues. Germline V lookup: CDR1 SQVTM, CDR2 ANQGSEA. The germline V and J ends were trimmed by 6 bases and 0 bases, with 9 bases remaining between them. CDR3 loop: CSVLSSSGNTIYF. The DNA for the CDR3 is TGCAGCGTATTATCGAGCTCTGGAAACACCATATATTTT.

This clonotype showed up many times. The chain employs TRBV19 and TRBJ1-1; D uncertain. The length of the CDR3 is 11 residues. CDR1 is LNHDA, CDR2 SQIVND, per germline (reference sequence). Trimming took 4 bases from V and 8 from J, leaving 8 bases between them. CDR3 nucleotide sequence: TGTGCCAGTAGTAGGGAGGTCGAAGCTTTCTTT. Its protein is CASSREVEAFF.

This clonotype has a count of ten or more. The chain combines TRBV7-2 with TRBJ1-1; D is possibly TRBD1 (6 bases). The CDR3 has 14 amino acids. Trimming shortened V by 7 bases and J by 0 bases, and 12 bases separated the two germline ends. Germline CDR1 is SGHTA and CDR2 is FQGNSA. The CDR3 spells CASTLDRLNTEAFF. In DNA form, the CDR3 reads TGTGCCAGCACCCTAGACAGGTTGAACACTGAAGCTTTCTTT.

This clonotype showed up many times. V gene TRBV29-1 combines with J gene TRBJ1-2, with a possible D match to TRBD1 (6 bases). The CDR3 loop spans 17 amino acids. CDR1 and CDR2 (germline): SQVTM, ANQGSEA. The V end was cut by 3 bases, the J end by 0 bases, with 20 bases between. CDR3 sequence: CSVDGYAGAGANYGYTF. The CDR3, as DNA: TGCAGCGTTGATGGTTATGCAGGGGCCGGAGCTAACTATGGCTACACCTTC.

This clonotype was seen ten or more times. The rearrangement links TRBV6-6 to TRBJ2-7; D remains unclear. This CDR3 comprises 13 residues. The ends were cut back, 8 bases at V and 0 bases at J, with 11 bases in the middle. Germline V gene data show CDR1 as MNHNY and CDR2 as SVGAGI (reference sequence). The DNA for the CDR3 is TGTGCCAGCCTCGACCCGAGCTCCTACGAGCAGTACTTC. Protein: CASLDPSSYEQYF.

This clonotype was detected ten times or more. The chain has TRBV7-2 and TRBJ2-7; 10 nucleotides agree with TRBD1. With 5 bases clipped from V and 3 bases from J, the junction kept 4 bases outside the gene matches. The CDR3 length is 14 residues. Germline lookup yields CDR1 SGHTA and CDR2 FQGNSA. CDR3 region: CASSHGDRGYEQYF. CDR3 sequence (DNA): TGTGCCAGCAGCCATGGGGACAGGGGCTACGAGCAGTACTTC.

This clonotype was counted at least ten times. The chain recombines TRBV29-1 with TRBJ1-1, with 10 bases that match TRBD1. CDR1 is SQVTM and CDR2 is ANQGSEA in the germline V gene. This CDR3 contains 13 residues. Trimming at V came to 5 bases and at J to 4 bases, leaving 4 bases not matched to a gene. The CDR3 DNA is TGCAGCGTTTCCTGGACAGGGGGCACTGAAGCTTTCTTT. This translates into CSVSWTGGTEAFF.

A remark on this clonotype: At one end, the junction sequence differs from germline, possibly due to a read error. The CDR3 loop is CASRLLEGHEQYF. The CDR3, as DNA: TGCGCCAGCCGCTTGTTGGAGGGCCACGAGCAGTACTTC. The V call is TRBV5-1, the J call TRBJ2-7, with D possibly being TRBD2 (6 bases). The CDR3 has 13 residues. The germline V gene has CDR1 SGHRS and CDR2 YFSETQ.

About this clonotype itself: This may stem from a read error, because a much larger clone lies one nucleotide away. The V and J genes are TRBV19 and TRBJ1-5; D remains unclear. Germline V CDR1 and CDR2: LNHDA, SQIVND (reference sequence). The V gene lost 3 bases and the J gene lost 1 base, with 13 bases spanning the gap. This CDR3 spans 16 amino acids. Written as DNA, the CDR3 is TGTGCCAGTAGTATTCTGGGTTTGGGCAGCAATCAGCCCCAGCATTTT. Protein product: CASSILGLGSNQPQHF.

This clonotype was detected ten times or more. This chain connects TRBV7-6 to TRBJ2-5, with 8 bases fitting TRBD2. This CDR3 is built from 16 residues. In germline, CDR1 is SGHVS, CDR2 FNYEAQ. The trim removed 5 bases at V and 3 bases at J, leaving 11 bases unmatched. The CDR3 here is CASSPSAREGEETQYF. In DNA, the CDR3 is TGTGCCAGCAGCCCTTCAGCTCGGGAGGGGGAAGAGACCCAGTACTTC.

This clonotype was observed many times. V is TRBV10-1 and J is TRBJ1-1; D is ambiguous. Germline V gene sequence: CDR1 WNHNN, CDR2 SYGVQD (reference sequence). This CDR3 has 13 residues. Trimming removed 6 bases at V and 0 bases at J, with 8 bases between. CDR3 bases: TGCGCCAGCAGGAGCGAGATGAACACTGAAGCTTTCTTT. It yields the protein CASRSEMNTEAFF.